This TCR beta chain was recorded in a study of T-cell memory formation after mild COVID-19. Germline lookup yields CDR1 MNHEY and CDR2 SVGEGT. Deletions cut 2 bases from V and 2 bases from J, with 13 bases between. This CDR3 comprises 15 residues. In TCRdb, the 5' RACE reads were re-called with MiXCR into one record per CDR3 protein. This sample has hundreds of thousands of distinct CDR3 sequences, with roughly 15% found just once. The genes are TRBV6-2 or TRBV6-3 and TRBJ2-7; a possible D gene is TRBD1 (5 bases). The clonotype originates from a man aged 18 to 29 who had mild COVID-19 (a few samples of this study predate the infection). Cell type and time point are not known. Sequenced: PBMCs or a T cell subset sorted from them (not recorded which). The CDR3 region has the DNA TGTGCCAGCAGTTACCATCAAGGGGTCCCCTACGAGCAGTACGTC. Translated: CASSYHQGVPYEQYV.